Below, 23 T cell receptor beta chains from the same sample are listed, as sequenced in a study of shared clonotypes between healthy human individuals. Some clones are missing from TCRdb's copy, which holds only in-frame ones; the method was immunoSEQ multiplex PCR. The sample yields more than 2 million clones, roughly 95% seen once. Naive CD8 isolation took CD45RO-negative cells positively selected for CCR7 and excluded terminally differentiated effector memory CD45RA+ cells. Source material: naive CD8+ T cells sorted from blood. These receptors were taken from a young man in good health.

This chain connects TRBV7-8 to TRBJ2-7; D gene uncertain. The CDR3 consists of 16 residues. Germline V CDR1 and CDR2: SGHVS, FQNEAQ. V lost 3 bases and J 0 bases, leaving 15 bases between the germline ends. CDR3 in DNA: TGTGCCAGCAGCTTCCCAATCACCAGAAGCTCCTACGAGCAGTACTTC. This gives the protein CASSFPITRSSYEQYF.

This clone was seen a single time. The chain uses TRBV7-2 and TRBJ2-5; tentatively, D is TRBD2 (5 bases). Trimming cost V 5 bases and J 0 bases, with 10 bases left between them. The CDR3 has 14 residues. The germline V gene has CDR1 SGHTA and CDR2 FQGNSA. The CDR3, as DNA: TGTGCCAGCAGCCCGCGAGCGGACCAAGAGACCCAGTACTTC. Its translation is CASSPRADQETQYF.

The chain recombines TRBV28 with TRBJ1-5, with D tentatively TRBD1 (5 bases). CDR1 and CDR2 (germline): MDHEN, SYDVKM. The CDR3 runs 14 residues. V shed 7 bases and J shed 6 bases, with 16 bases lying between them. CDR3 amino acids: CASTHRGVGQPQHF. DNA for the CDR3: TGTGCCAGCACCCATAGAGGGGTGGGTCAGCCCCAGCATTTT.

The V gene is TRBV21-1, the J gene TRBJ2-7; the tabulated D call, TRBD2, remains unverified against the DNA. TRBV21-1 corresponds to a pseudogene. This CDR3 has 11 amino acids. CDR3 protein: CASTPSYEQYF. In DNA, the CDR3 is TGTGCCAGCACCCCGAGCTACGAGCAGTACTTC.

The V gene is TRBV7-9, the J gene TRBJ1-2; TRBD1 is a possible D gene (6 bases). V dropped 6 bases and J dropped 3 bases, with 11 bases sitting between them. Germline CDR1 SEHNR, CDR2 FQNEAQ (reference sequence). The CDR3 has 13 amino acids. The CDR3 reads CASSRYRDYGYTF. CDR3 in DNA: TGTGCCAGCAGTAGATACAGGGACTATGGCTACACCTTC. Full variable domain (outside the CDR3, taken from reference TRBV7-9 and TRBJ1-2): DTGVSQNPRHKITKRGQNVTFRCDPISEHNRLYWYRQTLGQGPEFLTYFQNEAQLEKSRLLSDRFSAERPKGSFSTLEIQRTEQGDSAMYLCASSRYRDYGYTFGSGTRLTVV.

Comment on this clone: One end of the junction varies from germline; a read error may be responsible. The rearrangement joins TRBV7-7 to TRBJ2-7, with 10 positions matching TRBD2. Germline V gene lookup returns CDR1 SSHAT and CDR2 FNYEAQ (reference sequence). The CDR3 length is 15 residues. In DNA form, the CDR3 reads TGTGCTAGCAGCAAAGGACTAGCGGAGGCCTACGAGCAGTACTTC. It is translated as CASSKGLAEAYEQYF.

The chain couples TRBV7-2 to TRBJ1-2; unclear D gene. The V gene's germline CDR1 is SGHTA and CDR2 FQGNSA. There are 14 residues in the CDR3. Between the trimmed V and J ends, which lost 3 bases and 3 bases, there was a span of 11 bases. The CDR3 protein is CASSLGVTYYGYTF. The CDR3 DNA follows: TGTGCCAGCAGCTTGGGTGTAACATACTATGGCTACACCTTC.

This rearrangement joins TRBV2 to TRBJ2-5; TRBD1 aligns across 11 bases. The CDR3 runs 14 residues. Trimming removed 6 bases from V and 5 bases from J; junction bases left unmatched: 5. CDR1 is SNHLY and CDR2 is FYNNEI in the germline V gene. Here the CDR3 reads CASRGQGGLETQYF. The CDR3 DNA is TGTGCCAGCAGGGGACAGGGGGGGTTGGAGACCCAGTACTTC.

This chain joins TRBV2 and TRBJ1-1, with D perhaps matching TRBD1 (5 bases). CDR1 and CDR2 from the germline V gene are SNHLY and FYNNEI. V lost 9 bases to trimming and J lost 5 bases, with 22 bases between them. The length of the CDR3 is 15 residues. The CDR3 spells CARHQTAYEDTEAFF. CDR3 nucleotide sequence: TGTGCCAGACATCAGACAGCATATGAAGATACTGAAGCTTTCTTT.

The gene calls are TRBV27 and TRBJ2-2; 11 nucleotides line up with TRBD2. Germline loops: CDR1 MNHEY, CDR2 SMNVEV (reference sequence). The CDR3 is 15 residues long. J gave up 3 bases and V 3 bases, and 0 bases lay outside the gene matches. CDR3 sequence reads: CASSLGLADTGELFF. The DNA of the CDR3 is TGTGCCAGCAGTTTGGGACTAGCGGACACCGGGGAGCTGTTTTTT.

This chain uses TRBV6-1 with TRBJ2-7; 7 bases are shared with TRBD2. The germline V gene has CDR1 MNHNS and CDR2 SASEGT. The V and J ends lost 1 base and 0 bases, in that order; junction bases with no gene match: 12. This CDR3 contains 18 residues. CDR3 amino acids: CASSEVKGWEGLSYEQYF. In DNA, the CDR3 is TGTGCCAGCAGTGAAGTAAAGGGGTGGGAGGGCCTCTCCTACGAGCAGTACTTC.

This clone was seen once. Compared with germline, one end of the junction differs, possibly owing to a read error. The chain carries TRBV7-7 and TRBJ2-1, with TRBD2 identical over 9 bases. The CDR3 sequence is 15 residues long. Germline loops: CDR1 SSHAT, CDR2 FNYEAQ (reference sequence). DNA for the CDR3: TGTGCTAGCAGCTTAAGGCGGGAGGGAAGCAATGAGCAGTTCTTC. This encodes CASSLRREGSNEQFF.

This clone occurred a few times. This rearrangement joins TRBV7-8 to TRBJ1-1; no firm D call. The CDR3 extends over 16 amino acids. The V end was cut by 5 bases, the J end by 1 base, with 17 bases between. Germline-derived CDR1 and CDR2 are SGHVS and FQNEAQ. The CDR3 DNA is TGTGCCAGCAGCCTAGGTCTTAGGGTAGCGAACACTGAAGCTTTCTTT. Protein: CASSLGLRVANTEAFF.

This clone appeared a single time. V gene TRBV7-2 combines with J gene TRBJ2-7; D uncertain. In germline, CDR1 is SGHTA, CDR2 FQGNSA. The V gene lost 3 bases and the J gene lost 0 bases, with 12 bases spanning the gap. The CDR3 has 15 residues. In DNA form, the CDR3 reads TGTGCCAGCAGCTTTGGCCGTCAGAGCTCCTACGAGCAGTACTTC. This codes for CASSFGRQSSYEQYF.

The chain is built from TRBV6-5 and TRBJ1-6; no definite D call. In germline, CDR1 is MNHEY, CDR2 SVGAGI. The CDR3 covers 10 residues. Written as DNA, the CDR3 is TGTGCTACTTACTCGGGCTCCCTCCACTTT. This gives the protein CATYSGSLHF.

V usage is TRBV2 and J usage is TRBJ2-3; 12 nucleotides agree with TRBD2. V trimming: 9 bases; J trimming: 4 bases; junction bases outside the gene matches: 14. Germline lookup yields CDR1 SNHLY and CDR2 FYNNEI. The CDR3 consists of 17 residues. CDR3 residues: CARTGTSGPRAADTQYF. DNA for the CDR3: TGTGCCAGGACCGGGACTAGCGGGCCCCGGGCCGCAGATACGCAGTATTTT.

The chain has TRBV5-6 and TRBJ1-6, with D perhaps TRBD1 (6 bases). The CDR3 has 13 residues. The V end was cut by 4 bases, the J end by 7 bases, with 9 bases between. Germline loops: CDR1 SGHDT, CDR2 YYEEEE. The CDR3 nucleotides are TGTGCCAGCAGCGAACAGGGAAATTCACCCCTCCACTTT. Encoded protein: CASSEQGNSPLHF.

This sequence joins TRBV27 and TRBJ2-3; D unresolved. Germline V gene lookup returns CDR1 MNHEY and CDR2 SMNVEV (reference sequence). This CDR3 is built from 15 residues. Trimming stripped 7 bases from V and 0 bases from J, with 14 bases between. This CDR3 is CASNLWATSTDTQYF. In nucleotides, the CDR3 is TGTGCCAGCAACCTGTGGGCTACTAGCACAGATACGCAGTATTTT.

V gene TRBV10-2 combines with J gene TRBJ2-4; D tentatively fits TRBD1 or TRBD2 (5 bases each). This CDR3 has 16 residues. The V and J ends lost 4 bases and 1 base respectively, with 14 bases between them. CDR1 is WSHSY and CDR2 is SAAADI in the germline V gene. The CDR3 region has the DNA TGCGCCAGCAGTGGGTACCCGAGGGACGCCAAAAACATTCAGTACTTC. Protein product: CASSGYPRDAKNIQYF.

V is TRBV2 and J is TRBJ2-7; D is uncertain. The CDR3 is made up of 13 amino acids. From germline, CDR1 is SNHLY and CDR2 FYNNEI. V lost 8 bases and J 0 bases, leaving 11 bases between the germline ends. The CDR3 sequence is CASEKESSYEQYF. The CDR3 DNA reads as TGTGCCAGCGAGAAAGAGAGCTCCTACGAGCAGTACTTC.

The rearrangement joins TRBV28 to TRBJ2-5; D is tentatively TRBD1 or TRBD2 (5 bases each). The germline V and J ends were trimmed by 8 bases and 5 bases, with 15 bases remaining between them. CDR3 length equals 13 residues. CDR1 MDHEN and CDR2 SYDVKM come from the germline V gene. The CDR3 here is CASRDPRGETQYF. In DNA, the CDR3 is TGTGCCAGCCGGGACCCCCGAGGGGAGACCCAGTACTTC.

The V gene is TRBV6-5, the J gene TRBJ2-7; perhaps TRBD2 as D (6 bases). The germline V gene encodes CDR1 MNHEY and CDR2 SVGAGI. The CDR3 has 12 residues. V was trimmed by 9 bases and J by 5 bases, leaving 14 bases between them. The CDR3 DNA follows: TGTGCCAGTTACGGGAGTAAGAACGAGCAGTACTTC. As protein: CASYGSKNEQYF.

The chain employs TRBV27 and TRBJ2-1; D ambiguous. V dropped 2 bases and J dropped 1 base, with 9 bases sitting between them. The CDR3 contains 15 residues. Germline loops: CDR1 MNHEY, CDR2 SMNVEV (reference sequence). The CDR3 nucleotides read TGTGCCAGCAGTTTAGTGGGGAATTCCTACAATGAGCAGTTCTTC. This translates into CASSLVGNSYNEQFF.